These 10 T cell receptor beta chains share one sample of origin, sequenced in a study of T cell responses to AZD1222 COVID-19 vaccine. The table came from immunoSEQ multiplex PCR; TCRdb's copy has only in-frame clones and leaves some out. The table records under 200,000 clones, around 94% of them present only once. Sequenced here: peripheral blood, sampled on day 0 of AZD1222 vaccination. The receptor set was obtained from an adult in good health.

The gene calls are TRBV19 and TRBJ1-1, with TRBD1 matching over 8 bases. V shed 6 bases, J shed 4 bases, and the junction held 4 bases outside the gene matches. Germline lookup yields CDR1 LNHDA and CDR2 SQIVND (reference sequence). This CDR3 contains 13 residues. The CDR3 DNA follows: TGTGCCAGTAGGGGGACAGGCGGCACTGAAGCTTTCTTT. Its protein is CASRGTGGTEAFF.

The CDR3 loop is CASSLRAASYNEQFF. CDR3 bases: TGTGCCAGCAGCCTCAGGGCGGCCTCCTACAATGAGCAGTTCTTC. The V and J genes are TRBV5-6 and TRBJ2-1; perhaps TRBD1 as D (5 bases). The CDR3 runs 15 residues. Germline V gene sequence: CDR1 SGHDT, CDR2 YYEEEE. Trimming left V 4 bases short and J 0 bases short, with 11 bases between.

The CDR3 spells CAIRGGFGNNEQFF. The CDR3 DNA reads TGTGCCATCAGGGGAGGGTTTGGGAACAATGAGCAGTTCTTC. This chain joins TRBV10-3 and TRBJ2-1, with TRBD2 identical over 7 bases. This CDR3 comprises 14 residues. V lost 6 bases to trimming and J lost 5 bases; unmatched junction nucleotides: 7. The germline gives CDR1 ENHRY, CDR2 SYGVKD.

The V and J genes are TRBV28 and TRBJ2-7, with TRBD1 as a possible D gene (6 bases). Deletions cut 6 bases from V and 7 bases from J, with 16 bases between. The CDR3 totals 13 residues. Germline CDR1 is MDHEN and CDR2 is SYDVKM. CDR3 protein: CASSRPGQREQYF. The CDR3 coding sequence is TGTGCCAGCAGCCGACCCGGACAGAGGGAGCAGTACTTC.

The chain has TRBV11-3 and TRBJ2-1; tentatively, D is TRBD1 or TRBD2 (5 bases each). The CDR3 has 15 amino acids. CDR1 SGHNT and CDR2 YENEEA come from the germline V gene. The V end was cut by 5 bases, the J end by 5 bases, with 16 bases between. In DNA, the CDR3 is TGTGCCAGCAGCCCCGGGACGAGGAAAGACAATGAGCAGTTCTTC. Its protein is CASSPGTRKDNEQFF.

This rearrangement joins TRBV11-1 to TRBJ1-1, with D possibly TRBD1 on 5 matching bases. This CDR3 has 15 residues. Germline V gives CDR1 SGHAT, CDR2 FQDESV (reference sequence). V shed 3 bases and J shed 1 base, with 12 bases lying between them. The CDR3 sequence is CASSFGAVGNTEAFF. Written as DNA, the CDR3 is TGTGCCAGCAGCTTTGGGGCGGTGGGGAACACTGAAGCTTTCTTT.

The chain combines TRBV11-3 with TRBJ1-2, with a weak D call TRBD1 (6 bases). V lost 4 bases to trimming and J lost 6 bases, with 9 bases between them. The CDR3 covers 12 residues. Germline V gene data show CDR1 as SGHNT and CDR2 as YENEEA. CDR3 residues: CASSSQGNGYTF. For the CDR3, the DNA is TGTGCCAGCAGCTCACAGGGTAATGGCTACACCTTC.

This sequence joins TRBV6-5 and TRBJ1-2; TRBD1 might be the D (5 bases). The CDR3 has 14 residues. The germline V and J ends were trimmed by 6 bases and 4 bases, with 15 bases remaining between them. Germline V gene data show CDR1 as MNHEY and CDR2 as SVGAGI. As DNA, the CDR3 is TGTGCCAGCAGACCCGGTGAGGGGAGCTATGGCTACACCTTC. This encodes CASRPGEGSYGYTF.

This clone was recorded only once. The chain is built from TRBV20-1 and TRBJ2-3, with 8 positions matching TRBD2. The CDR3 spans 14 residues. Germline-derived CDR1 and CDR2 are DFQATT and SNEGSKA (reference sequence). The V segment lost 3 bases and the J segment 5 bases; nucleotides outside the gene matches: 7. CDR3 DNA: TGCAGTGCTAGTCAAGCGGGAGTGAAAGATACGCAGTATTTT. Translation: CSASQAGVKDTQYF.

The rearrangement uses TRBV27 and TRBJ2-6; D uncertain. The germline V gene has CDR1 MNHEY and CDR2 SMNVEV (reference sequence). Trimming stripped 11 bases from V and 0 bases from J, with 8 bases between. The CDR3 spans 13 residues. CDR3 loop: CAARSSGANVLTF. The CDR3 DNA reads TGTGCCGCTCGATCCTCTGGGGCCAACGTCCTGACTTTC.